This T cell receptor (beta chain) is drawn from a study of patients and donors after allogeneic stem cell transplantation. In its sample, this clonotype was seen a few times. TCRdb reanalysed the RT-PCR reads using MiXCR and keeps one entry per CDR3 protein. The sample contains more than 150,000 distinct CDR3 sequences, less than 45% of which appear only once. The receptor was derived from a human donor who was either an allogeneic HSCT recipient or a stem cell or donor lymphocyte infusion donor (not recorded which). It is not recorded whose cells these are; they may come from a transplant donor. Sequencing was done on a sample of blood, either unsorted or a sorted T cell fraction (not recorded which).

In DNA form, the CDR3 reads TGCGCCAGCAGCCAAGTCACTAGCGGTAATGAGCAGTTCTTC. Its translation: CASSQVTSGNEQFF. The genes are TRBV4-3 and TRBJ2-1; TRBD2 matches 8 bases. Germline V gene sequence: CDR1 LGHNA, CDR2 YSLEER. The CDR3 loop spans 14 amino acids. V was pared by 1 base and J by 7 bases, with 3 bases of the junction left unmatched.